This entry lists 7 T cell receptor beta chains sequenced from one sample in a study of cytomegalovirus exposure and HLA in healthy donors (dated by TCRdb to between 2016 and 2019). Library preparation used the immunoSEQ multiplex PCR assay. A mixture of 60 forward primers for TCR Vbeta segments and 13 reverse primers for TCR Jbeta segments was used in the multiplex PCR. TCRdb mirrors the immuneACCESS table, restricted to in-frame sequences. Some clones are absent from its copies; in checked studies, under half trace to an unresolved V gene, and the reason for the others is unknown. For this sample the table gives around 130,000 clones, of which around 70% were detected only once. About 1.5% of the sample is held by the ten biggest clonotypes. Sequenced: PBMCs. These receptors were obtained from a woman aged 30 to 39 in good health and CMV-seronegative.

With regard to this clone: Since the CDR3 does not end with the conserved phenylalanine or tryptophan, this likely comes from a read error. This chain links TRBV7-3 with TRBJ1-1, with a weak D call TRBD1 (6 bases). Trimming removed 4 bases at V and 4 bases at J, with 10 bases between. Per the germline V gene, CDR1 is SGHTA and CDR2 is FQGTGA. The CDR3 length is 13 residues. In DNA form, the CDR3 reads TGTGCCAGCAGCTCTAGGGGGGGCACTGAAGCTTTCTCT. This encodes CASSSRGGTEAFS.

The V and J genes are TRBV18 and TRBJ2-1; 15 bases match TRBD2. Looked up from germline, CDR1 is KGHSH and CDR2 is LQKENI. There are 17 residues in the CDR3. The V and J ends lost 0 bases and 9 bases, in that order; junction bases with no gene match: 6. CDR3 DNA sequence: TGTGCCAGCTCACCACCGGGACTAGCGGGGGGTCAGGGTGAGCAGTTCTTC. Translating gives CASSPPGLAGGQGEQFF. The variable domain in full, with the rest retrieved from reference TRBV18 and TRBJ2-1, is NAGVMQNPRHLVRRRGQEARLRCSPMKGHSHVYWYRQLPEEGLKFMVYLQKENIIDESGMPKERFSAEFPKEGPSILRIQQVVRGDSAAYFCASSPPGLAGGQGEQFFGPGTRLTVL.

The rearrangement uses TRBV4-1 and TRBJ1-1; possible D gene TRBD1, 6 bases. The ends were cut back, 1 base at V and 4 bases at J, with 16 bases in the middle. This CDR3 region has 16 residues. Germline-derived CDR1 and CDR2 are MGHRA and YSYEKL. The CDR3: CASSQGMVGGGTEAFF. In DNA form, the CDR3 reads TGCGCCAGCAGCCAAGGAATGGTAGGGGGGGGCACTGAAGCTTTCTTT.

This rearrangement joins TRBV9 to TRBJ2-7; 7 bases fit TRBD2. Losses at the gene ends were 0 bases for V and 2 bases for J; bases not matched to a gene: 2. The V gene's germline CDR1 is SGDLS and CDR2 YYNGEE. CDR3 length: 14 residues. The DNA for the CDR3 is TGTGCCAGCAGCGTAGAGGGAGGGGCCTACGAGCAGTACTTC. The encoded protein is CASSVEGGAYEQYF. The full variable domain, rest sourced from reference TRBV9 and TRBJ2-7, is DSGVTQTPKHLITATGQRVTLRCSPRSGDLSVYWYQQSLDQGLQFLIQYYNGEERAKGNILERFSAQQFPDLHSELNLSSLELGDSALYFCASSVEGGAYEQYFGPGTRLTVT.

This chain joins TRBV2 and TRBJ1-2, with D maybe TRBD1 (6 bases). The CDR3 extends over 15 amino acids. CDR1 SNHLY and CDR2 FYNNEI come from the germline V gene. V was cut by 9 bases and J by 2 bases, with 19 bases left in between. The CDR3 spells CASSDEQGANYGYTF. The CDR3 DNA sequence: TGTGCCAGTTCGGACGAACAGGGAGCGAACTATGGCTACACCTTC.

As DNA, the CDR3 is TGTGCCAGCAGCGTGACGACAGTGAACACTGAAGCTTTCTTT. Protein product: CASSVTTVNTEAFF. The chain carries TRBV9 and TRBJ1-1; a possible D gene is TRBD1 (5 bases). From germline, CDR1 is SGDLS and CDR2 YYNGEE. CDR3 size: 14 residues. V lost 2 bases and J 0 bases, leaving 8 bases between the germline ends.

On this clone: The same CDR3 is also encoded by other DNA sequences in this sample. The chain links TRBV10-2 to TRBJ1-3; D possibly corresponds to TRBD1 (6 bases). Trimming cost V 0 bases and J 1 base, with 7 bases left between them. CDR1 is WSHSY and CDR2 is SAAADI in the germline V gene. The CDR3 is made up of 15 amino acids. CDR3 sequence: CASSESGQSGNTIYF. CDR3 DNA sequence: TGCGCCAGCAGTGAGTCCGGACAGTCTGGAAACACCATATATTTT.